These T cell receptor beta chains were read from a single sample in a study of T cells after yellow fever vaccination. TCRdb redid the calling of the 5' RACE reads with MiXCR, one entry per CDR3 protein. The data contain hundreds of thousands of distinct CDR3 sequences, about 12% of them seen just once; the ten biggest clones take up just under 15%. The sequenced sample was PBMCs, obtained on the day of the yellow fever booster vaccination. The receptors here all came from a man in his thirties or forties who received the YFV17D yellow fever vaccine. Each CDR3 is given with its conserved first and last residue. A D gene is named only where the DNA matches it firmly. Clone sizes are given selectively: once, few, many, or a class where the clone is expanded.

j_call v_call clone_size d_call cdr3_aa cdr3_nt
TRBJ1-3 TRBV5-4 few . CASTQQGSLTGNTIYF TGTGCCAGCACCCAACAGGGCAGTCTTACTGGAAACACCATATATTTT
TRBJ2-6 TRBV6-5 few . CASSYVAGTAGANVLTF TGTGCCAGCAGTTATGTCGCGGGCACTGCTGGGGCCAACGTCCTGACTTTC
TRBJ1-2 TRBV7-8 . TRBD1 CASSYTIQGNYGYTF TGTGCCAGCAGCTACACGATACAGGGGAACTATGGCTACACCTTC
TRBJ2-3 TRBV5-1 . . CASRDLQSTDTQYF TGCGCCAGCAGGGACTTACAGAGCACAGATACGCAGTATTTT
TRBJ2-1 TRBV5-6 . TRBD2 CASSLRTSGSLYEQFF TGTGCCAGCAGCTTGCGGACTAGCGGGAGTTTGTATGAGCAGTTCTTC
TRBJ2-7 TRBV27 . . CASSLGQDSYKQYF TGTGCCAGCAGTTTGGGGCAGGACAGCTACAAGCAGTACTTC
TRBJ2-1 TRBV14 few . CASSTGSGYNEQFF TGTGCCAGCAGCACAGGGTCAGGGTACAATGAGCAGTTCTTC
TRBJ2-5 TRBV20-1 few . CSARQLQETQYF TGCAGTGCGAGACAGCTCCAAGAGACCCAGTACTTC
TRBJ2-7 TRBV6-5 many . CASSYTGGEQYF TGTGCCAGCAGTTACACAGGTGGCGAGCAGTACTTC
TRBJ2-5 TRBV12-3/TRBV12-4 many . CASSSGGPETQYF TGTGCCAGCAGTTCTGGGGGTCCAGAGACCCAGTACTTC
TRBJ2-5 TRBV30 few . CAWSALGAGHYPGQQETQYF TGTGCCTGGAGTGCCCTCGGGGCGGGACACTATCCAGGGCAACAAGAGACCCAGTACTTC
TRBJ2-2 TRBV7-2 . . CASSFLKGGAGELFF TGTGCCAGCAGCTTTTTGAAGGGGGGGGCCGGGGAGCTGTTTTTT
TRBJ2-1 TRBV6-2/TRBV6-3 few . CASGRAGGEQFF TGTGCCAGCGGGCGGGCCGGGGGAGAGCAGTTCTTC
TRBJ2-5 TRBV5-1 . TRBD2 CASSSELAGDQTQYF TGCGCCAGCAGCTCGGAACTAGCGGGAGATCAGACCCAGTACTTC
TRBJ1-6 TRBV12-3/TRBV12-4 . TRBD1 CASSSGQKGVGSPLHF TGTGCCAGCAGTTCGGGACAGAAGGGCGTCGGTTCACCCCTCCACTTT
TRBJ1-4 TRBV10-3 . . CAIGWSTNEKLFF TGTGCCATCGGGTGGAGTACTAATGAAAAACTGTTTTTT
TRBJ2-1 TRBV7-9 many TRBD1 CATLNRGPYNEQFF TGTGCCACCCTTAACAGGGGGCCCTACAATGAGCAGTTCTTC
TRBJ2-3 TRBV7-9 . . CASSFLETSTDTQYF TGTGCCAGCAGCTTTCTGGAAACTAGCACAGATACGCAGTATTTT
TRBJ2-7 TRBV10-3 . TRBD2 CAISPEMGAGEGNYEQYF TGTGCCATCTCACCGGAAATGGGAGCGGGAGAAGGGAACTACGAGCAGTACTTC
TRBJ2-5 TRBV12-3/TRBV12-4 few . CASSPPWTGQETQYF TGTGCCAGCAGCCCACCTTGGACGGGACAAGAGACCCAGTACTTC
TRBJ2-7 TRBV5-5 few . CASSFVGAYEQYF TGTGCCAGCAGCTTTGTCGGAGCCTACGAGCAGTACTTC
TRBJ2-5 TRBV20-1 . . CSARDEWGETQYF TGCAGTGCTAGAGATGAGTGGGGTGAGACCCAGTACTTC
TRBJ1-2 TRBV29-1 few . CSVGATSGYTF TGCAGCGTCGGGGCTACCTCCGGCTACACCTTC
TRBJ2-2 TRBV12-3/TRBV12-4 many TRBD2 CASSPSGRSPGELFF TGTGCCAGCAGTCCTAGCGGGAGAAGTCCCGGGGAGCTGTTTTTT
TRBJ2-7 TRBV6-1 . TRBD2 CASSQTSGSNEQYF TGTGCCAGCAGCCAAACTAGCGGGAGCAACGAGCAGTACTTC
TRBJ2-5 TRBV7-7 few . CASSFIGQAGETQYF TGTGCTAGCAGCTTCATAGGACAGGCGGGGGAGACCCAGTACTTC
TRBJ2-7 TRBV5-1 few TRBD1 CASRPNRGSSYEQYF TGCGCCAGCAGGCCGAACAGGGGCAGCTCCTACGAGCAGTACTTC
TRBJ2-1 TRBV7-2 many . CASSLGGGGNEQFF TGTGCCAGCAGCTTGGGAGGGGGGGGCAATGAGCAGTTCTTC
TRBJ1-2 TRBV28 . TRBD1 CASRQTGSYGYTF TGTGCCAGCAGACAGACAGGGAGCTATGGCTACACCTTC
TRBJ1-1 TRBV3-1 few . CASSLPGWAEAFF TGTGCCAGCAGCCTTCCCGGCTGGGCTGAAGCTTTCTTT